This T cell receptor beta chain was obtained from a study of blood T cell repertoires in COVID-19. There are 15 residues in the CDR3. V shed 2 bases, J shed 3 bases, and the junction held 4 bases outside the gene matches. Per germline, CDR1 SGHDT and CDR2 YYEEEE. Some clones are missing from TCRdb's copy, which holds only in-frame ones; the method was immunoSEQ multiplex PCR. The sample carries approximately 210,000 clones, 70% to 90% recorded once. The TCR sequence derives from a woman aged 70 to 79 with acute or convalescent COVID-19. This chain uses TRBV5-6 with TRBJ2-3, with 9 bases that match TRBD1. The specimen sequenced was peripheral blood. This chain's CDR3 is CASSLRTGVTDTQYF. CDR3 nucleotides: TGTGCCAGCAGCTTACGGACAGGGGTAACAGATACGCAGTATTTT.